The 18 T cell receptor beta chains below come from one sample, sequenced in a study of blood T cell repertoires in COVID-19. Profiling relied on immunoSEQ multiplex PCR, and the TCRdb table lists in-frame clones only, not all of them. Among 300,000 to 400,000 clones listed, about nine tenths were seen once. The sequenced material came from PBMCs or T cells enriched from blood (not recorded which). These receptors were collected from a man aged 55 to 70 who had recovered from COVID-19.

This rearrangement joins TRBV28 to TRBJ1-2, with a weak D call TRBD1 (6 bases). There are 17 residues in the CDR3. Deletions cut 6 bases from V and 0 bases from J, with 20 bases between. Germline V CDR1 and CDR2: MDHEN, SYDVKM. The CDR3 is CASRILETGKANYGYTF. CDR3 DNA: TGTGCCAGCAGAATACTCGAAACAGGGAAGGCTAACTATGGCTACACCTTC.

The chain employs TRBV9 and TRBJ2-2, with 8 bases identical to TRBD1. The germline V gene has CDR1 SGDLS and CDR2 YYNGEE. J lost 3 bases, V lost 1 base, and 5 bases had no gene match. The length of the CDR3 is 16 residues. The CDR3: CASSVRGQAYTGELFF. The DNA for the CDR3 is TGTGCCAGCAGCGTAAGGGGACAGGCTTACACCGGGGAGCTGTTTTTT.

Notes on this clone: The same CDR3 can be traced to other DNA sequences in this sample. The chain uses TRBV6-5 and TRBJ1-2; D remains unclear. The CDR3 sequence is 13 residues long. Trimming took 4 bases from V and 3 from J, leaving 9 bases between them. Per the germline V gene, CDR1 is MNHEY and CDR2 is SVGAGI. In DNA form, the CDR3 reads TGTGCCAGCAGTTCCCGTGAGGACTATGGCTACACCTTC. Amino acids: CASSSREDYGYTF.

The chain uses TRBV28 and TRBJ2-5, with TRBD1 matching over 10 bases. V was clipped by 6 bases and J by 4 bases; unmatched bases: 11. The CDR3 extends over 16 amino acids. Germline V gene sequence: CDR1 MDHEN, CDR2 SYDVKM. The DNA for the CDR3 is TGTGCCAGCAGGGAACCGACAGGGGGCGAGGGAGAGACCCAGTACTTC. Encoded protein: CASREPTGGEGETQYF.

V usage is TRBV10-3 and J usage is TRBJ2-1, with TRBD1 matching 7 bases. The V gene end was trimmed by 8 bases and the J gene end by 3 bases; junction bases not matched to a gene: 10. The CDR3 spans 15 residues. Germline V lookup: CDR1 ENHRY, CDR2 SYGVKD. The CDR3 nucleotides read TGTGCCATCCAGGGGGTACAGGGTAACTACAATGAGCAGTTCTTC. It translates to CAIQGVQGNYNEQFF.

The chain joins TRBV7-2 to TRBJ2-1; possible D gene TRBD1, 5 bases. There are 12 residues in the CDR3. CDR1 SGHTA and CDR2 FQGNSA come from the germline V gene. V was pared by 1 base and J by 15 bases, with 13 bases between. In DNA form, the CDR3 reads TGTGCCAGCAGCTTAGATGTCAGGGTGGCGTTCTTC. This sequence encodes CASSLDVRVAFF.

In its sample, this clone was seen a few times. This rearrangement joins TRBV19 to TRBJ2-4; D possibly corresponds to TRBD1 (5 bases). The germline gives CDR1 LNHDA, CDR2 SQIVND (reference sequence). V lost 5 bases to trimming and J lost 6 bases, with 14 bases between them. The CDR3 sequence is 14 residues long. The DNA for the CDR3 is TGTGCCAGTAGTGTAAGGGGCTTCGGAAACATTCAGTACTTC. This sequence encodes CASSVRGFGNIQYF.

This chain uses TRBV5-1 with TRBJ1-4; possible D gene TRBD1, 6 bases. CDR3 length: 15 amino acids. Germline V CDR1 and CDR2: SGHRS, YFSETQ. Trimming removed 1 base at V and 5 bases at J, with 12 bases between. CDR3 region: CASSLSGTSNEKLFF. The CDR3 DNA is TGCGCCAGCAGCTTGTCTGGGACATCAAATGAAAAACTGTTTTTT.

The CDR3 coding sequence is TGTGCCAGCAGGGGAACAGGGGGCTTGGGAGACTATGGCTACACCTTC. Its protein product is CASRGTGGLGDYGYTF. The chain recombines TRBV2 with TRBJ1-2; 9 bases align to TRBD1. CDR1 SNHLY and CDR2 FYNNEI come from the germline V gene. The ends lost 6 bases at V and 3 bases at J; junction bases unmatched: 11. The length of the CDR3 is 16 residues.

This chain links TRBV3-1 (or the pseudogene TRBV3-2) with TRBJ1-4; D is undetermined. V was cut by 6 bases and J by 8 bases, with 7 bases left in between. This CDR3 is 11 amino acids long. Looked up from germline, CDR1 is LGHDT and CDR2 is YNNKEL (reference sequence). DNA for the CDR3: TGTGCCAGCAGTGTGCGGGAAAAACTGTTTTTT. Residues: CASSVREKLFF.

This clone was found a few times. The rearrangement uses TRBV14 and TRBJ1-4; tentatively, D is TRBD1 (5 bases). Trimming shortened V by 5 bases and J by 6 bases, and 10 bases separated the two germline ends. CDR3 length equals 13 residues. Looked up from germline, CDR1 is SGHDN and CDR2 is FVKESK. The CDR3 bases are TGTGCCAGCAGCGGACAAGTTTATGAAAAACTGTTTTTT. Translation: CASSGQVYEKLFF.

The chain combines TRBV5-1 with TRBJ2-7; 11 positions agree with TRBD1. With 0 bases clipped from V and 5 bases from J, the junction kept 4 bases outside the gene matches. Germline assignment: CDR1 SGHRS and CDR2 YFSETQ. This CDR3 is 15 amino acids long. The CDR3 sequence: CASSLVPDRGHEQYF. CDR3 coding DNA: TGCGCCAGCAGCTTGGTCCCGGACAGGGGGCACGAGCAGTACTTC.

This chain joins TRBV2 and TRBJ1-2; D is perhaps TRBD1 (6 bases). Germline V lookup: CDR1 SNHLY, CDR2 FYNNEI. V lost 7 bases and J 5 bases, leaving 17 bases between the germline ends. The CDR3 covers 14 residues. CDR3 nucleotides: TGTGCCAGCAACCAAGGGAGGGGGTCTTATGGCTACACCTTC. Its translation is CASNQGRGSYGYTF.

The CDR3 bases are TGTGCCAGCAGTTTAAGGCGGGACAGGGCAAATGAAAAACTGTTTTTT. Amino acid sequence: CASSLRRDRANEKLFF. V and J are TRBV27 and TRBJ1-4, with 9 bases identical to TRBD1. J was trimmed by 5 bases and V by 2 bases; bases with no gene match: 6. The V gene's germline CDR1 is MNHEY and CDR2 SMNVEV (reference sequence). The CDR3 is 16 amino acids.

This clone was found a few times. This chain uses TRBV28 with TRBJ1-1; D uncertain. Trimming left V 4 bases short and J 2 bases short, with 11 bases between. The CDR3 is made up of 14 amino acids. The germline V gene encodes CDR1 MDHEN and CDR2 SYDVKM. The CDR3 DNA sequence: TGTGCCAGCAGTTCCGAGGGTTTAAACACTGAAGCTTTCTTT. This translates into CASSSEGLNTEAFF.

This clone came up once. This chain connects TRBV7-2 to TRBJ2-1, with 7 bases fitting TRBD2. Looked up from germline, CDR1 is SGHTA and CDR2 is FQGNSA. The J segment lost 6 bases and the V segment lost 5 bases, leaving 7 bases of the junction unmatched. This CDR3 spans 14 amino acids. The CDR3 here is CASSLRTRSNEQFF. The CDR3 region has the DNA TGTGCCAGCAGCCTAAGGACTAGGAGCAATGAGCAGTTCTTC.

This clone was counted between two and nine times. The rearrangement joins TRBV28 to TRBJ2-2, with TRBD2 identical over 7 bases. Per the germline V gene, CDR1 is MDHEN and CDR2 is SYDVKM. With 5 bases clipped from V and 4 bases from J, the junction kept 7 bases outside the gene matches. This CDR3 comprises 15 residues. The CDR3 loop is CASSPGLVGTGELFF. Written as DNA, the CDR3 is TGTGCCAGCAGTCCCGGACTAGTAGGCACCGGGGAGCTGTTTTTT.

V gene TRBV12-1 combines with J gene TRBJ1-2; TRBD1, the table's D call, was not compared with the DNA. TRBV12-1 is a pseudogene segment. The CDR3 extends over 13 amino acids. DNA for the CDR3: TGTGCCAGCAGCTTTACCAGAAACTATGGCTACACCTTC. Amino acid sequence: CASSFTRNYGYTF.